This is a list of T cell receptor beta chains from one sample in a study of cytomegalovirus exposure and HLA in healthy donors. Only in-frame clones appear in the TCRdb table, and some are missing; sequencing was by immunoSEQ multiplex PCR. The profile shows a few hundred thousand clones, 65% to 90% of them singletons. The sequencing input was PBMCs. These receptor sequences come from a girl between 5 and 17 years old in good health and CMV-seronegative. CDR3s include the opening cysteine and the closing phenylalanine or tryptophan. D genes are given only for firm matches. The size field is filled for only some rows; it gives once, few, many or a size class.

size	V	length	J	D	DNA	CDR3
.	TRBV19	12	TRBJ1-2	.	TGTGCCAGTAGTTCCGGGAACTATGGCTACACCTTC	CASSSGNYGYTF
.	TRBV7-3	14	TRBJ2-3	.	TGTGCCAGCAGCTTATGGGCATACACAGATACGCAGTATTTT	CASSLWAYTDTQYF
.	TRBV30	14	TRBJ2-3	TRBD1	TGTGCCTGGAGTTCAGGGGGCCCCAGGGGTACGCAGTATTTT	CAWSSGGPRGTQYF
once	TRBV5-4	18	TRBJ2-5	TRBD2	TGTGCCAGCAGCCCGGCCCTTATTCTAGCGGGGGCAGGAGAGACCCAGTACTTC	CASSPALILAGAGETQYF
.	TRBV27	13	TRBJ2-7	.	TGTGCCAGCAGACGGTCCGCGTCCTACGAGCAGTACTTC	CASRRSASYEQYF
few	TRBV7-2	16	TRBJ1-2	TRBD1	TGTGCCAGCAGCTTAGGAGGTCAGGGGGCGTCGTATGGCTACACCTTC	CASSLGGQGASYGYTF
.	TRBV5-8	15	TRBJ1-5	.	TGTGCCAGCAGCTTGGCCCCCGGGGAGTATCAGCCCCAGCATTTT	CASSLAPGEYQPQHF
.	TRBV5-4	14	TRBJ2-1	.	TGTGCCAGCAGCTTGGACGGACAAAACAATGAGCAGTTCTTC	CASSLDGQNNEQFF
.	TRBV5-6	15	TRBJ1-6	TRBD1	TGTGCCAGCAGCCCGTGGGACAGGGCTAATTCACCCCTCCACTTT	CASSPWDRANSPLHF
.	TRBV30	9	TRBJ1-2	.	TGTGCCTGCCTTAATGGCTACACCTTC	CACLNGYTF
.	TRBV19	14	TRBJ2-1	.	TGTGCCAGTAGTATCAAGCGGGTTTACAATGAGCAGTTCTTC	CASSIKRVYNEQFF
.	TRBV7-9	14	TRBJ2-3	TRBD1	TGTGCCAGCAGCTCACAGGGGGGCGCAGATACGCAGTATTTT	CASSSQGGADTQYF
.	TRBV10-2	11	TRBJ1-1	.	TGCGCCAGCAGTGACAGGGTCGGAGCTTTCTTT	CASSDRVGAFF
once	TRBV7-9	12	TRBJ2-7	.	TGTTCCAGCAGCTTACGGGGTAGCGAGCAGTACTTC	CSSSLRGSEQYF
.	TRBV13	14	TRBJ1-5	.	TGTGCCAGCAGCTTAGCCGGTAGCAATCAGCCCCAGCATTTT	CASSLAGSNQPQHF
.	TRBV2	14	TRBJ1-2	.	TGTGCCAGCAGTGTTGGGGGGATGATCTATGGCTACACCTTC	CASSVGGMIYGYTF